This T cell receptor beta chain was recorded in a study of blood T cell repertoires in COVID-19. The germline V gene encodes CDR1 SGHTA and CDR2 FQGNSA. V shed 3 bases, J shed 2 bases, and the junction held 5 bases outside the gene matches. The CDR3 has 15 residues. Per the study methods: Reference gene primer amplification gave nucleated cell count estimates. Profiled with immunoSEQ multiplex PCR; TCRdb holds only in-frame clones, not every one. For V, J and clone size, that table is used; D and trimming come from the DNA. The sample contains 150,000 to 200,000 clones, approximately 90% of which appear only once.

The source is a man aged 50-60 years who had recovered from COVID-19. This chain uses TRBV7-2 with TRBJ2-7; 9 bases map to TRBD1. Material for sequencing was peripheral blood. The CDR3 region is CASSFTGTGTYEQYF. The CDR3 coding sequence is TGTGCCAGCAGCTTCACCGGGACAGGGACCTACGAGCAGTACTTC.